A selection of T cell receptor beta chains follows, all from one sample in a study of blood T cell repertoires in COVID-19. Clones were sequenced by immunoSEQ multiplex PCR, and TCRdb holds only the in-frame ones, with some missing. The table includes 250,000 to 300,000 clones, 89% detected once. The sample comprised peripheral blood. Source of these receptors: a man aged 50-60 years with acute or convalescent COVID-19. The conserved cysteine and the conserved F or W are not part of the CDR3 here. D genes are given only for firm matches.

TRBJ1-1 TRBD1 13 TRBV10-2 ASSVTGGGGTEAF
TRBJ1-1 - 9 TRBV25-1 ASRGFTEAF
TRBJ2-6 TRBD1 16 TRBV9 ASSAPTGGAFWANVLT
TRBJ1-2 - 11 TRBV19 ASNQQGIYGYT
TRBJ1-2 TRBD1 16 TRBV3-1/TRBV3-2 ASSQGPGQGAGASGYT
TRBJ1-2 - 13 TRBV6-5 ASSSSQGVGGGYT
TRBJ1-6 - 16 TRBV3-1/TRBV3-2 ASSQGVGGATDNSPLH
TRBJ2-1 - 11 TRBV7-2 ASRGFSYNEQF
TRBJ1-2 - 9 TRBV30 AWSQDYGYT
TRBJ1-2 - 12 TRBV7-5 ARSRIGTSYGYT
TRBJ2-7 - 11 TRBV3-1/TRBV3-2 ASSQDVLAPQY
TRBJ1-1 - 13 TRBV5-1 ASSLLEIMNTEAF
TRBJ1-4 - 13 TRBV5-6 ASSFDFPANEKLF
TRBJ1-5 - 11 TRBV18 ASSEVPDQPQH
TRBJ2-2 - 13 TRBV5-8 ASSLASGGTGELF
TRBJ2-7 - 13 TRBV12-5 ASGLEPGRFYEQY
TRBJ1-1 - 12 TRBV6-5 ASIPTLWNTEAF
TRBJ1-1 TRBD1 11 TRBV2 ASLDRAWTEAF
TRBJ2-5 TRBD1 13 TRBV2 ASSDGGQGGETQY
TRBJ1-5 - 15 TRBV16 ASSQSNAIYSNQPQH
TRBJ2-1 - 12 TRBV4-1 ASRVGGTNNEQF
TRBJ1-2 - 13 TRBV25-1 ASSPKMRENYGYT
TRBJ2-5 - 10 TRBV18 ASSPIEETQY
TRBJ1-1 - 12 TRBV7-9 ASSPGQANTEAF
TRBJ2-2 - 12 TRBV6-5 ASSLPGYTGELF
TRBJ2-1 TRBD2 11 TRBV27 ASRGGPRSEQF
TRBJ1-2 - 14 TRBV15 ATSELGGDPNYGYT
TRBJ1-5 TRBD1 11 TRBV29-1 SVGQGRNQPQH
TRBJ1-5 - 11 TRBV2 ASMGGAGQPQH
TRBJ1-4 TRBD1 13 TRBV25-1 ASGSQGARNEKLF
TRBJ1-2 TRBD1 13 TRBV25-1 ASSITDRVSSGYT
TRBJ2-7 TRBD2 13 TRBV23-1 ASSLGAGGHYEQY
TRBJ2-7 TRBD2 13 TRBV13 ASSPGGLAGAKQY
TRBJ2-4 TRBD1 16 TRBV6-2/TRBV6-3 ASSYSRRTGLAKNIQY
TRBJ2-7 TRBD1 11 TRBV18 ASSLRQGDEQY
TRBJ1-1 - 11 TRBV6-5 ASSYDRNTEAF
TRBJ1-1 - 12 TRBV11-2 ASSLQQGNTEAF
TRBJ1-1 TRBD1 15 TRBV19 ASSSWGQGAGNTEAF
TRBJ1-1 - 12 TRBV3-1/TRBV3-2 ASSQGGANTEAF
TRBJ2-1 TRBD1 13 TRBV27 ASSLGTGPYNEQF
TRBJ2-2 TRBD2 15 TRBV15 ATSRGTRGVMTGELF
TRBJ2-7 - 12 TRBV4-2 ASSPNRGGYEQY
TRBJ2-1 - 14 TRBV5-6 ASSGLLASSYNEQF
TRBJ2-7 - 12 TRBV7-9 ASSLGGGSHEQY
TRBJ1-1 TRBD1 14 TRBV19 ASSSFAGTGRTEAF
TRBJ2-3 TRBD2 15 TRBV4-2 ASSQDGLAGGLDTQY
TRBJ2-7 TRBD1 13 TRBV13 ASSLEVGQGGPKY
TRBJ1-2 - 10 TRBV19 ASSIRGYGYT
TRBJ2-5 TRBD2 15 TRBV4-1 ASSQGGTSGAQETQY
TRBJ1-3 TRBD1 13 TRBV9 ASRTGASTGNTIY
TRBJ2-7 - 13 TRBV7-9 ASSFSGSRTYEQY
TRBJ2-2 - 9 TRBV11-3 ASTSTGELF
TRBJ2-5 TRBD2 12 TRBV3-1/TRBV3-2 ASSRLAGGETQY
TRBJ2-2 - 13 TRBV5-1 ASSSSAFGTGELF
TRBJ2-2 - 10 TRBV6-1 ASSEPGGELF